The 2 T cell receptor beta chains below were found in one sample sequenced in a study of neurological immune-mediated disorders. TCRdb ran MiXCR on the 5' RACE reads and lists one entry per CDR3 protein. This table holds 50,000 to 70,000 distinct CDR3 sequences, 10% to 15% found once. The sample comprised PBMCs. The receptors come from a woman aged 60-75 years with HTLV-1-associated myelopathy (HAM/TSP).

This clonotype was recorded many times. The V and J genes are TRBV20-1 and TRBJ2-5, with 9 positions matching TRBD2. The CDR3 runs to 15 residues. Germline values: CDR1 DFQATT, CDR2 SNEGSKA (reference sequence). Unmatched junction bases numbered 9, after V lost 2 bases and J lost 5 bases. CDR3 protein: CSARMGSGSRETQYF. The CDR3 DNA follows: TGCAGTGCTAGAATGGGTAGCGGGAGTCGGGAGACCCAGTACTTC.

Ten or more counts support this clonotype. The chain links TRBV12-3 or TRBV12-4 to TRBJ1-1, with a possible D match to TRBD1 (6 bases). The CDR3 is made up of 13 amino acids. The V gene lost 6 bases and the J gene lost 4 bases, with 12 bases spanning the gap. CDR3 DNA sequence: TGTGCCAGCAGGGACAGATTGAGCACTGAAGCTTTCTTT. This gives the protein CASRDRLSTEAFF.